The sequence of this T cell receptor beta chain was determined in a study of neurological immune-mediated disorders. General study findings and limits: Levels of TCR clonal expansion peaked in HTLV-1-associated myelopathy and reached their lowest in multiple sclerosis, under those of healthy controls.

The CDR3 is 18 amino acids. The trim removed 3 bases at V and 4 bases at J, leaving 11 bases unmatched. Germline V gives CDR1 KGHSH, CDR2 LQKENI. cDNA synthesis was performed by 5'RACE with 10-nucleotide random UMIs. TCRdb re-analysed the 5' RACE reads in MiXCR, keeping a single row per CDR3 protein. The sample includes 100,000 or so distinct CDR3 sequences, 3.5% of them seen just once. There are many counts of this clonotype. Its target is unknown. The sequenced sample consisted of PBMCs. The chain uses TRBV18 and TRBJ2-1; 11 bases are a match to TRBD2. The clonotype was recovered from a woman aged 18-29 years with multiple sclerosis. The CDR3 nucleotides are TGTGCCAGCTCACCCCGACTAGCGGGACCGGTGTCTTACAATGAGCAGTTCTTC. It encodes CASSPRLAGPVSYNEQFF. Complete variable domain (other parts from reference TRBV18 and TRBJ2-1): NAGVMQNPRHLVRRRGQEARLRCSPMKGHSHVYWYRQLPEEGLKFMVYLQKENIIDESGMPKERFSAEFPKEGPSILRIQQVVRGDSAAYFCASSPRLAGPVSYNEQFFGPGTRLTVL.